One T cell receptor beta chain is described in this entry. The source of the sample is a study of blood T cell repertoires in COVID-19. The V segment lost 5 bases and the J segment 5 bases; nucleotides outside the gene matches: 4. The CDR3 totals 14 residues. Germline CDR1 SGHTA, CDR2 FQGTGA. Assay used: immunoSEQ multiplex PCR; TCRdb lists only in-frame clones, some missing. The sample holds about 200,000 clones, 89% seen once. The origin of this receptor is a man in his 60s who had recovered from COVID-19. The rearrangement uses TRBV7-3 and TRBJ2-1; 9 bases align to TRBD2. Material for sequencing was peripheral blood. The CDR3 loop is CASSPGLANNEQFF. In DNA form, the CDR3 reads TGTGCCAGCAGCCCCGGACTAGCGAACAATGAGCAGTTCTTC.